Following are 27 T cell receptor beta chains from one sample sequenced in a study of T cell responses to AZD1222 COVID-19 vaccine. The data were produced by immunoSEQ multiplex PCR, yet TCRdb's version contains in-frame clones alone and is incomplete. The data show approximately 170,000 clones, with roughly 92% seen just once and about 4.6% held by the top ten. This material consisted of peripheral blood, taken 28 days after the second AZD1222 dose. The receptors were sampled from an adult who received the AZD1222 COVID-19 vaccine.

The rearrangement uses TRBV5-6 and TRBJ2-7, with D possibly called TRBD1 or TRBD2 (5 bases each). Germline CDR1 is SGHDT and CDR2 is YYEEEE. The CDR3 is 13 residues long. V lost 2 bases and J 3 bases, leaving 9 bases between the germline ends. The CDR3 loop reads CASSFGTGYEQYF. The CDR3 DNA sequence: TGTGCCAGCAGCTTCGGGACCGGCTACGAGCAGTACTTC.

The chain links TRBV18 to TRBJ1-3, with a weak D call TRBD1 (5 bases). The V and J ends lost 0 bases and 2 bases respectively, with 14 bases between them. Germline CDR1 is KGHSH and CDR2 is LQKENI. This CDR3 has 17 amino acids. CDR3 nucleotide sequence: TGTGCCAGCTCACCACCCGGCGGGGCTTGGGCTGGAAACACCATATATTTT. Residues: CASSPPGGAWAGNTIYF.

The chain links TRBV19 to TRBJ2-5; no definite D call. The CDR3 extends over 17 amino acids. The V gene lost 0 bases and the J gene lost 7 bases, with 21 bases spanning the gap. Germline lookup yields CDR1 LNHDA and CDR2 SQIVND (reference sequence). The CDR3 reads CASSIDPHPGGPGTQYF. The DNA of the CDR3 is TGTGCCAGTAGTATAGATCCCCACCCGGGCGGTCCAGGGACCCAGTACTTC.

This clone appeared many times. This sequence joins TRBV15 and TRBJ2-5; TRBD2 aligns across 8 bases. This CDR3 is built from 15 residues. Trimming took 0 bases from V and 5 from J; bases not matched to a gene: 5. Germline V CDR1 and CDR2: LNHNV, YYDKDF (reference sequence). CDR3 region: CATSRDTSGSETQYF. In DNA form, the CDR3 reads TGTGCCACCAGCAGAGATACGAGCGGGAGTGAGACCCAGTACTTC.

The chain is built from TRBV27 and TRBJ2-5; 9 bases match TRBD1. The V gene's germline CDR1 is MNHEY and CDR2 SMNVEV (reference sequence). The CDR3 is made up of 16 amino acids. The J segment lost 3 bases and the V segment lost 3 bases, leaving 8 bases of the junction unmatched. The CDR3 region has the DNA TGTGCCAGCAGTTTCCACAGGGGGCTCGACAAAGAGACCCAGTACTTC. Its translation is CASSFHRGLDKETQYF.

The V gene is TRBV5-4, the J gene TRBJ1-4; D unresolved. The CDR3 is 14 amino acids. Deletions cut 0 bases from V and 8 bases from J, with 11 bases between. From germline, CDR1 is SGHNT and CDR2 YYREEE (reference sequence). Written as DNA, the CDR3 is TGTGCCAGCAGCTTGGGTCCAGAATGGGAAAAACTGTTTTTT. It encodes CASSLGPEWEKLFF.

The V and J genes are TRBV12-3 or TRBV12-4 and TRBJ2-5, with D hard to call. V lost 3 bases to trimming and J lost 4 bases, with 9 bases between them. The CDR3 extends over 13 amino acids. The CDR3 DNA follows: TGTGCCAGCAGTTTTGGGTTCGGAGAGACCCAGTACTTC. Its translation: CASSFGFGETQYF.

This sequence joins TRBV5-1 and TRBJ1-6; 8 bases fit TRBD1. The V gene's germline CDR1 is SGHRS and CDR2 YFSETQ. This CDR3 is built from 15 residues. V lost 0 bases and J lost 9; bases outside the gene matches: 5. The CDR3 sequence: CASSLATGGGSPLHF. In nucleotides, the CDR3 is TGCGCCAGCAGCTTGGCTACAGGGGGGGGTTCACCCCTCCACTTT.

The V and J genes are TRBV7-8 and TRBJ1-2; 7 bases match TRBD1. There are 15 residues in the CDR3. V was clipped by 5 bases and J by 6 bases; unmatched bases: 12. The germline V gene has CDR1 SGHVS and CDR2 FQNEAQ. This CDR3 is CASSHGDRDLNGYTF. As DNA, the CDR3 is TGTGCCAGCAGCCACGGCGACAGGGATTTAAATGGCTACACCTTC.

This chain uses TRBV4-3 with TRBJ1-4, with 7 bases aligning to TRBD1. V dropped 0 bases and J dropped 15; count of bases not matched to a gene: 7. CDR1 LGHNA and CDR2 YSLEER come from the germline V gene. The CDR3 sequence is 13 residues long. The CDR3 protein is CASSQEVRGQVFF. CDR3 DNA: TGCGCCAGCAGCCAAGAAGTTAGGGGGCAAGTGTTTTTT.

This clone was seen a single time. The V gene is TRBV28, the J gene TRBJ1-2, with D perhaps matching TRBD1 (5 bases). The CDR3 consists of 12 residues. V lost 8 bases to trimming and J lost 5 bases, with 12 bases between them. The germline gives CDR1 MDHEN, CDR2 SYDVKM. The DNA for the CDR3 is TGTGCCAGCTCCCGGGACGTTTATGGCTACACCTTC. This sequence encodes CASSRDVYGYTF.

V is TRBV29-1 and J is TRBJ1-2; the D is unclear. The germline gives CDR1 SQVTM, CDR2 ANQGSEA. The CDR3 is 13 amino acids. V dropped 6 bases and J dropped 2 bases, with 13 bases sitting between them. Here the CDR3 DNA reads TGCAGCGTAACCACGGGCCTCAACTATGGCTACACCTTC. Translation gives CSVTTGLNYGYTF.

The rearrangement uses TRBV5-1 and TRBJ1-6, with D unresolved. Germline CDR1 and CDR2: SGHRS and YFSETQ. The CDR3 loop spans 16 amino acids. V lost 0 bases to trimming and J lost 3 bases, with 10 bases between them. DNA for the CDR3: TGCGCCAGCAGCTTGGGTTCGGAGCTCTATAATTCACCCCTCCACTTT. This encodes CASSLGSELYNSPLHF.

The gene calls are TRBV10-1 and TRBJ2-2, with 12 bases fitting TRBD2. The J segment lost 7 bases and the V segment lost 5 bases, leaving 11 bases of the junction unmatched. CDR3 length: 17 residues. Germline CDR1 and CDR2: WNHNN and SYGVQD (reference sequence). CDR3 protein: CASSPRTSGIGIGELFF. CDR3 nucleotide sequence: TGCGCCAGCAGTCCCAGGACTAGCGGGATCGGAATCGGGGAGCTGTTTTTT.

This sequence joins TRBV3-1 (or the pseudogene TRBV3-2) and TRBJ2-3; a possible D gene is TRBD2 (6 bases). The CDR3 has 15 residues. V lost 0 bases, J lost 9 bases, and 16 bases lay in between. Germline CDR1 LGHDT, CDR2 YNNKEL (reference sequence). The CDR3 DNA follows: TGTGCCAGCAGCCAAGATCTGAGCCTTGGGGGGACGCAGTATTTT. Protein sequence: CASSQDLSLGGTQYF.

The V gene is TRBV7-6, the J gene TRBJ1-6; TRBD1 aligns across 10 bases. With 5 bases clipped from V and 6 bases from J, the junction kept 4 bases outside the gene matches. The V gene's germline CDR1 is SGHVS and CDR2 FNYEAQ. The length of the CDR3 is 15 residues. CDR3 region: CASSPRDRGNSPLHF. The CDR3 DNA reads as TGTGCCAGCAGCCCCCGGGACAGGGGTAATTCACCCCTCCACTTT.

V is TRBV24-1 and J is TRBJ1-2; the match to TRBD1 covers 11 bases. Germline CDR1 reads KGHDR; CDR2 reads SFDVKD. CDR3 length: 15 amino acids. J gave up 6 bases and V 4 bases, and 6 bases lay outside the gene matches. The CDR3 protein is CATSEPGQGVDGYTF. The CDR3 nucleotides read TGTGCCACCAGTGAGCCGGGACAGGGGGTAGATGGCTACACCTTC.

The V gene is TRBV6-5, the J gene TRBJ1-2, with D maybe TRBD1 (5 bases). CDR1 is MNHEY and CDR2 is SVGAGI in the germline V gene. This CDR3 region has 15 residues. Trimming cost V 0 bases and J 8 bases, with 16 bases left between them. The CDR3 sequence: CASSYSSIQGGGYTF. In DNA form, the CDR3 reads TGTGCCAGCAGTTACTCGTCGATCCAGGGCGGGGGCTACACCTTC.

The chain uses TRBV30 and TRBJ2-5; D may match TRBD1 or TRBD2 (5 bases each). V lost 7 bases, J lost 6 bases, and 15 bases lay in between. This CDR3 is built from 12 residues. Germline CDR1 is GTSNPN and CDR2 is SVGIG (reference sequence). As DNA, the CDR3 is TGTGCCTCCCCGGGACCCCGGAAGACCCAGTACTTC. It yields the protein CASPGPRKTQYF.

The sample holds one count of this clone. The chain combines TRBV18 with TRBJ2-3; D gene uncertain. CDR1 is KGHSH and CDR2 is LQKENI in the germline V gene. The CDR3 covers 15 residues. V shed 8 bases and J shed 5 bases, with 20 bases lying between them. CDR3 sequence: CASRPSILDGDTQYF. Here the CDR3 DNA reads TGTGCCAGCCGACCGTCGATCCTCGATGGAGATACGCAGTATTTT.

This sequence joins TRBV20-1 and TRBJ2-3; D might be TRBD1 (6 bases). V lost 4 bases and J 4 bases, leaving 24 bases between the germline ends. The CDR3 is 17 amino acids. Germline-derived CDR1 and CDR2 are DFQATT and SNEGSKA (reference sequence). CDR3 DNA: TGCAGTGCTACTGACCCTTTTGGATGGGGGCCGGCAGATACGCAGTATTTT. Translating it yields CSATDPFGWGPADTQYF.

The J gene is TRBJ1-4, the V gene TRBV19; D might be TRBD1 (5 bases). The CDR3 length is 14 residues. Trimming pared 8 bases from V and 0 bases from J, leaving 10 bases between. CDR1 and CDR2 (germline): LNHDA, SQIVND (reference sequence). This CDR3 reads CASLGGATNEKLFF. In DNA form, the CDR3 reads TGTGCCAGTTTGGGGGGTGCAACTAATGAAAAACTGTTTTTT.

This chain joins TRBV15 and TRBJ2-5, with unresolved D. The CDR3 contains 15 residues. With 1 base removed from V and 1 base from J, the gap between germline ends came to 10 bases. Looked up from germline, CDR1 is LNHNV and CDR2 is YYDKDF (reference sequence). In DNA, the CDR3 is TGTGCCACCAGCAGAGTTGCCGCAGCCCAAGAGACCCAGTACTTC. It yields the protein CATSRVAAAQETQYF.

V and J are TRBV30 and TRBJ1-1; no reliable D call. Germline CDR1 and CDR2: GTSNPN and SVGIG (reference sequence). Trimming pared 2 bases from V and 0 bases from J, leaving 4 bases between. The CDR3 loop spans 12 amino acids. This CDR3 reads CAWSHMNTEAFF. The CDR3 region has the DNA TGTGCCTGGAGTCACATGAACACTGAAGCTTTCTTT.

The sample holds one count of this clone. The CDR3: CASNPRGGPREQFF. As DNA, the CDR3 is TGTGCCAGCAACCCGAGGGGGGGTCCACGGGAGCAGTTCTTC. The chain is built from TRBV27 and TRBJ2-1; weak D call: TRBD2 (7 bases). V was clipped by 7 bases and J by 10 bases, with 20 bases between them. Germline V lookup: CDR1 MNHEY, CDR2 SMNVEV (reference sequence). The CDR3 is 14 amino acids.

V usage is TRBV27 and J usage is TRBJ1-2; 11 positions agree with TRBD1. Germline V gene data show CDR1 as MNHEY and CDR2 as SMNVEV (reference sequence). V shed 5 bases and J 7 bases; nucleotides not matched to a gene: 9. The CDR3 sequence is 15 residues long. CDR3 DNA sequence: TGTGCCAGCAGTCGAGCCGGGACAGGGGGAAGTGGCTACACCTTC. Translating gives CASSRAGTGGSGYTF.

The chain is built from TRBV7-8 and TRBJ1-4; D may be TRBD1 (5 bases). V lost 4 bases and J lost 3, with 18 bases in between. CDR3 length: 17 amino acids. The germline CDR1 and CDR2 sequences are SGHVS and FQNEAQ. The CDR3 DNA is TGTGCCAGCAGCTGGGACGACAGACGGAGATCTAATGAAAAACTGTTTTTT. It codes for CASSWDDRRRSNEKLFF.